This TCR beta chain derives from a study of T-cell reconstitution after alpha-beta-depleted transplantation in children. In its sample, this clonotype was seen many times. Preparation of the TCRbeta library used unique molecular identifiers. A single record per CDR3 protein comes from TCRdb applying MiXCR to the PCR reads. The table has 190,000 or so distinct CDR3 sequences, roughly 15% seen once; the top ten hold about 13%. Germline loops: CDR1 MDHEN, CDR2 SYDVKM. The CDR3 totals 14 residues. With V trimmed by 2 bases and J by 7 bases, 4 bases remained unmatched. Sequencing used PBMCs from the stem cell graft donor, obtained from the stem cell graft. This TCR was sampled from a human donor who donated a stem cell graft to a child with acute lymphoblastic leukemia. V is TRBV28 and J is TRBJ2-3, with 9 bases identical to TRBD2. CDR3 sequence: CASSLAGGKNTQYF. The CDR3 DNA reads as TGTGCCAGCAGTTTAGCGGGAGGGAAAAATACGCAGTATTTT.